The 2 T cell receptor beta chains reported below all come from one sample, sequenced in a study of blood T cells in healthy people across ages. A second PCR, run for roughly 7 to 12 cycles, used a sample-barcoded 5' primer plus a J-beta primer mix. In TCRdb, the 5' RACE reads were re-called with MiXCR into one record per CDR3 protein. The repertoire holds some 710,000 distinct CDR3 sequences, with over 20% as singletons. Sequenced: blood. These receptors were collected from a man between 65 and 85 years old in good health.

The chain couples TRBV20-1 to TRBJ2-5; a weak D match, TRBD2 (6 bases). The DNA matches TRBJ2-7 better at its end, which makes the J call doubtful. CDR1 is DFQATT and CDR2 is SNEGSKA in the germline V gene (reference sequence). The CDR3 consists of 13 residues. CDR3 protein: CSATGLTSYEQYF. DNA of the CDR3: TGCAGTGCGACGGGACTTACCTCCTACGAGCAGTACTTC.

This chain connects TRBV29-1 to TRBJ2-1, with D possibly TRBD2 on 6 matching bases. Trimming took off 7 bases at V and 11 bases at J, with 18 bases between the two ends. The CDR3 length is 12 residues. Germline CDR1 and CDR2: SQVTM and ANQGSEA. The CDR3 bases are TGCAGCGCCGAAACGGCGGGGAGGAAGCAGTTCTTC. As protein: CSAETAGRKQFF.